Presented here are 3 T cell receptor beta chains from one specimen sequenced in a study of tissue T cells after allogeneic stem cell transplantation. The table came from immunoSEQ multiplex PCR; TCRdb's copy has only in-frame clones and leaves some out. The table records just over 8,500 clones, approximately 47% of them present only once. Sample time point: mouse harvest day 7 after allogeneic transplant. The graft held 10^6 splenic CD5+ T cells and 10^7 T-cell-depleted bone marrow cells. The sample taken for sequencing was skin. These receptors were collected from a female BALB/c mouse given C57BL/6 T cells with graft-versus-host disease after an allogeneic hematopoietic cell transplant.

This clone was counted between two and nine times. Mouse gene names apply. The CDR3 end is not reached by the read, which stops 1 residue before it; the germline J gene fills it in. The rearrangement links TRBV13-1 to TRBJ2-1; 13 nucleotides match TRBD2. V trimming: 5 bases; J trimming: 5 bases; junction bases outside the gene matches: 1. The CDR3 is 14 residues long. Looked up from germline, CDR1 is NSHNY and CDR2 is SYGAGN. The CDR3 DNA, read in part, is TGTGCCAGCAGGGACTGGGGGGGCGATGCTGAGCAGTTC. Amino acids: CASRDWGGDAEQF. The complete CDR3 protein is CASRDWGGDAEQFF.

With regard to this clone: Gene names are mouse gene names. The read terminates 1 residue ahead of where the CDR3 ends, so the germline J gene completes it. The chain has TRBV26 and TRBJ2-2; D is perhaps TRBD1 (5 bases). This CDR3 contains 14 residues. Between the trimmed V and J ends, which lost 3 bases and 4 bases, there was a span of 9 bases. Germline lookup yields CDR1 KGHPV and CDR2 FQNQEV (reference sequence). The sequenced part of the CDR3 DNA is TGTGCCAGCAGTCTAGGGGATCGCACCGGGCAGCTCTAC. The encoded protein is CASSLGDRTGQLY. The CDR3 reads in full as CASSLGDRTGQLYF.

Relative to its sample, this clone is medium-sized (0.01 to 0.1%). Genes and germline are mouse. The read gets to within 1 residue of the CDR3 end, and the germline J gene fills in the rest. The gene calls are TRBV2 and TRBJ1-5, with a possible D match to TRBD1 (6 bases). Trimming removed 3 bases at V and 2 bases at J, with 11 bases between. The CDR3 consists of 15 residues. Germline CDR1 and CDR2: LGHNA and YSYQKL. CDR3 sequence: CASSHSGTHNQAPLF. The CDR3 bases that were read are TGTGCCAGCAGCCATTCCGGGACACACAACCAGGCTCCGCTT.